Included here is one T cell receptor (beta chain) sequence, with context. Its antigen is still unknown. The PCR was carried out with 60 Vbeta primers and 13 Jbeta primers. Here immunoSEQ multiplex PCR was the method, and the copy in TCRdb shows in-frame clones only, minus some. The sample has under 200,000 clones, roughly 70% seen once. This record comes from a study of cytomegalovirus exposure and HLA in healthy donors. Study results and limitations: A later analysis linked a missense variant in DCLRE1C to the trimming of TCR beta V and J genes. Cytomegalovirus status was reportedly diagnosed by the classifier with high specificity and sensitivity. The records held CMV serostatus as the only immune exposure information.

The CDR3 is 13 residues long. V was pared by 5 bases and J by 9 bases, with 16 bases between. Looked up from germline, CDR1 is MDHEN and CDR2 is SYDVKM. The TCR originated in a woman aged 40 to 49 in good health and CMV-seropositive. The V and J genes are TRBV28 and TRBJ1-1, with D possibly TRBD1 on 6 matching bases. Sample: PBMCs. CDR3 nucleotide sequence: TGTGCCAGCAGTCTCCGGCAGGGGCTCAAAGCTTTCTTT. Translation: CASSLRQGLKAFF.